Included here is one T cell receptor (beta chain) sequence, with context. These data belong to a study of shared clonotypes between healthy human individuals. Germline CDR1 is SEHNR and CDR2 is FQNEAQ (reference sequence). V dropped 1 base and J dropped 8 bases, with 8 bases sitting between them. The CDR3 is 13 amino acids. In the naive CD8 group, cells lacked CD45RO and were positively selected for CCR7, so terminally differentiated effector memory CD45RA+ cells were left out. Some 30,000 T cell genomes, or around 0.2 ug DNA, went into the sorted-subset replicate PCRs. Data came from immunoSEQ multiplex PCR; TCRdb stores just in-frame clones and leaves some out. The sample contains around 600,000 clones, 95% to 98% of which appear only once.

The sequence came from a young man in good health. The rearrangement joins TRBV7-9 to TRBJ2-2; D ambiguous. The sequencing input was naive CD8+ T cells sorted from blood. The CDR3 nucleotides read TGTGCCAGCAGCTTAGGGGTTTCAGGGGAGCTGTTTTTT. Amino acid sequence: CASSLGVSGELFF.